The 21 T cell receptor beta chains listed next were all sequenced from one sample in a study of immune evolution from preneoplasia to lung adenocarcinoma. This table comes from immunoSEQ multiplex PCR, and its TCRdb copy is limited to in-frame clones, with some not included. The sample yields 30,000 to 45,000 clones, around 74% seen once. The sequenced sample consisted of FFPE invasive lung adenocarcinoma tissue. Receptors were obtained from a person aged 55 to 70 with lung adenocarcinoma.

The rearrangement joins TRBV30 to TRBJ1-2; the D is unclear. From germline, CDR1 is GTSNPN and CDR2 SVGIG (reference sequence). Trimming shortened V by 0 bases and J by 3 bases, and 11 bases separated the two germline ends. The CDR3 runs to 14 residues. In DNA form, the CDR3 reads TGTGCCTGGAGTGTAGGTACGACCTACTATGGCTACACCTTC. Translated, it gives CAWSVGTTYYGYTF.

The chain is built from TRBV15 and TRBJ1-2; D not certain. The germline V gene encodes CDR1 LNHNV and CDR2 YYDKDF (reference sequence). This CDR3 is built from 15 residues. Trimming shortened V by 3 bases and J by 5 bases, and 16 bases separated the two germline ends. The CDR3 loop reads CATSSRGSVGYGYTF. The CDR3 DNA sequence: TGTGCCACCAGCAGCCGCGGGTCGGTGGGGTATGGCTACACCTTC.

This rearrangement joins TRBV5-1 to TRBJ1-2, with D unclear. The CDR3 extends over 14 amino acids. V lost 2 bases and J lost 6, with 14 bases in between. The germline V gene encodes CDR1 SGHRS and CDR2 YFSETQ. Here the CDR3 reads CASSFASGRDGYTF. The CDR3 DNA sequence: TGCGCCAGCAGCTTCGCGAGCGGACGGGATGGCTACACCTTC.

The genes are TRBV6-6 and TRBJ2-7, with a tentative D call TRBD1 (6 bases). This CDR3 has 13 amino acids. Trimming removed 5 bases from V and 4 bases from J, with 12 bases in between. CDR1 is MNHNY and CDR2 is SVGAGI in the germline V gene (reference sequence). CDR3 protein: CASSAGTFYEQYF. For the CDR3, the DNA is TGTGCCAGCAGTGCCGGGACATTTTACGAGCAGTACTTC.

The rearrangement links TRBV7-2 to TRBJ2-3; the D is unclear. V was trimmed by 4 bases and J by 2 bases, leaving 13 bases between them. The CDR3 contains 15 residues. CDR1 is SGHTA, CDR2 FQGNSA, per germline. The CDR3 sequence is CASSSNGIATDTQYF. CDR3 in DNA: TGTGCCAGCAGCTCCAATGGGATTGCCACAGATACGCAGTATTTT.

The chain has TRBV7-2 and TRBJ1-1; TRBD1 might be the D (5 bases). Germline V CDR1 and CDR2: SGHTA, FQGNSA. This CDR3 contains 13 residues. V was trimmed by 7 bases and J by 1 base, leaving 10 bases between them. The CDR3 spells CASTLGANTEAFF. The DNA of the CDR3 is TGTGCCAGCACCCTAGGGGCGAACACTGAAGCTTTCTTT. Complete variable domain (other parts from reference TRBV7-2 and TRBJ1-1): GAGVSQSPSNKVTEKGKDVELRCDPISGHTALYWYRQSLGQGLEFLIYFQGNSAPDKSGLPSDRFSAERTGGSVSTLTIQRTQQEDSAVYLCASTLGANTEAFFGQGTRLTVV.

This clone was found a few times. V is TRBV11-2 and J is TRBJ2-1, with 8 bases fitting TRBD2. Unmatched junction bases numbered 6, after V lost 7 bases and J lost 7 bases. Germline assignment: CDR1 SGHAT and CDR2 FQNNGV. The CDR3 extends over 13 amino acids. CDR3 loop: CASNREGENEQFF. CDR3 nucleotide sequence: TGTGCCAGCAACCGGGAGGGGGAGAATGAGCAGTTCTTC.

The CDR3 loop reads CAWRMNTEAFF. The CDR3 DNA sequence: TGTGCCTGGAGAATGAACACTGAAGCTTTCTTT. The rearrangement links TRBV30 to TRBJ1-1; D remains unclear. V lost 3 bases to trimming and J lost 0 bases, with 2 bases between them. CDR1 and CDR2 (germline): GTSNPN, SVGIG (reference sequence). This CDR3 region has 11 residues.

The chain combines TRBV7-2 with TRBJ2-7, with D perhaps TRBD2 (5 bases). This CDR3 has 13 residues. Germline-derived CDR1 and CDR2 are SGHTA and FQGNSA. V lost 6 bases, J lost 3 bases, and 12 bases lay in between. The CDR3 protein is CASRDKRSYEQYF. The CDR3 DNA reads TGTGCCAGCAGGGATAAGCGGAGCTACGAGCAGTACTTC.

The chain combines TRBV10-3 with TRBJ2-7; a weak D match, TRBD2 (6 bases). V lost 10 bases to trimming and J lost 0 bases, with 13 bases between them. Germline CDR1 is ENHRY and CDR2 is SYGVKD. CDR3 length: 13 amino acids. The CDR3 coding sequence is TGTGCCACCAACGGCGGGGCCTCCTACGAGCAGTACTTC. Its protein is CATNGGASYEQYF.

The J gene is TRBJ2-7, the V gene TRBV7-8; D is uncertain. The CDR3 loop spans 13 amino acids. Looked up from germline, CDR1 is SGHVS and CDR2 is FQNEAQ. Trimming took off 0 bases at V and 2 bases at J, with 5 bases between the two ends. The CDR3 nucleotides read TGTGCCAGCAGCTTAGCAGAGACCTACGAGCAGTACTTC. Its protein is CASSLAETYEQYF.

This chain links TRBV5-4 with TRBJ2-2, with D perhaps matching TRBD1 or TRBD2 (6 bases each). This CDR3 contains 14 residues. Trimming removed 1 base from V and 7 bases from J, with 11 bases in between. CDR1 is SGHNT, CDR2 YYREEE, per germline (reference sequence). The CDR3 is CASSLWGADGELFF. CDR3 DNA: TGTGCCAGCAGCTTGTGGGGGGCAGACGGGGAGCTGTTTTTT.

The chain uses TRBV7-2 and TRBJ1-1; no clear D gene. The V and J ends lost 1 base and 7 bases respectively, with 10 bases between them. The CDR3 contains 13 residues. Germline CDR1 reads SGHTA; CDR2 reads FQGNSA. In DNA, the CDR3 is TGTGCCAGCAGCTTAGGAGAGGAGCGTGAAGCTTTCTTT. This gives the protein CASSLGEEREAFF.

The chain links TRBV27 to TRBJ2-6; D remains unclear. CDR1 is MNHEY and CDR2 is SMNVEV in the germline V gene (reference sequence). The CDR3 covers 14 residues. V was cut by 10 bases and J by 1 base, with 11 bases left in between. The CDR3 DNA follows: TGTGCCACCATGACATCTTCTGGGGCCAACGTCCTGACTTTC. As protein: CATMTSSGANVLTF.

The V and J genes are TRBV10-2 and TRBJ2-3; perhaps TRBD2 as D (6 bases). CDR3 size: 14 residues. Trimming pared 4 bases from V and 1 base from J, leaving 9 bases between. The germline V gene encodes CDR1 WSHSY and CDR2 SAAADI. The CDR3 nucleotides read TGCGCCAGCAGTGTAGCGGCTGGCACAGATACGCAGTATTTT. It codes for CASSVAAGTDTQYF.

The chain employs TRBV15 and TRBJ2-7, with 11 positions matching TRBD2. This CDR3 has 18 residues. Looked up from germline, CDR1 is LNHNV and CDR2 is YYDKDF (reference sequence). Trimming cost V 0 bases and J 3 bases; bases outside gene matches: 10. DNA of the CDR3: TGTGCCACCAGCAGAGATGGACTAGCGGGCCGGGGAGGCTACGAGCAGTACTTC. Encoded protein: CATSRDGLAGRGGYEQYF.

The chain is built from TRBV4-1 and TRBJ1-5; TRBD1 is a possible D gene (6 bases). The ends were cut back, 0 bases at V and 6 bases at J, with 12 bases in the middle. The CDR3 runs 15 residues. Per the germline V gene, CDR1 is MGHRA and CDR2 is YSYEKL. In nucleotides, the CDR3 is TGCGCCAGCAGCCAAGATCCTGCAGGGGTTCAGCCCCAGCATTTT. Encoded protein: CASSQDPAGVQPQHF.

This clone is labeled medium-sized (0.01 to 0.1%). V gene TRBV28 combines with J gene TRBJ2-3; D is unresolved. In germline, CDR1 is MDHEN, CDR2 SYDVKM. Deletions cut 5 bases from V and 1 base from J, with 4 bases between. This CDR3 spans 12 amino acids. The CDR3 loop reads CASSQGTDTQYF. CDR3 coding DNA: TGTGCCAGCAGTCAGGGCACAGATACGCAGTATTTT. Complete variable domain (other parts from reference TRBV28 and TRBJ2-3): DVKVTQSSRYLVKRTGEKVFLECVQDMDHENMFWYRQDPGLGLRLIYFSYDVKMKEKGDIPEGYSVSREKKERFSLILESASTNQTSMYLCASSQGTDTQYFGPGTRLTVL.

The chain joins TRBV4-2 to TRBJ1-4, with TRBD1 matching over 8 bases. Germline values: CDR1 LGHNA, CDR2 YNFKEQ. The CDR3 sequence is 15 residues long. Losses at the gene ends were 0 bases for V and 7 bases for J; bases not matched to a gene: 4. The CDR3 sequence: CASSQEGQAGEKLFF. CDR3 DNA sequence: TGTGCCAGCAGCCAAGAGGGACAGGCCGGTGAAAAACTGTTTTTT.

This rearrangement joins TRBV7-2 to TRBJ2-7; D possibly corresponds to TRBD1 (6 bases). This CDR3 region has 14 residues. The germline V gene has CDR1 SGHTA and CDR2 FQGNSA. Trimming took 2 bases from V and 3 from J, leaving 11 bases between them. The CDR3 nucleotides are TGTGCCAGCAGCTTACGCAGGGGCATCTACGAGCAGTACTTC. Amino acids: CASSLRRGIYEQYF.

In DNA form, the CDR3 reads TGTGCCAGCACCATCGGGAAGGGGGTCAAAAACATTCAGTACTTC. Translating it yields CASTIGKGVKNIQYF. This chain connects TRBV5-4 to TRBJ2-4; possibly TRBD1 for D (6 bases). The CDR3 has 15 amino acids. Trimming pared 6 bases from V and 3 bases from J, leaving 16 bases between. Per the germline V gene, CDR1 is SGHNT and CDR2 is YYREEE (reference sequence).